One and the same sample provided the 18 T cell receptor beta chains below, sequenced in a study of PD-L1 blockade in urothelial cancer. The time point: pretreatment peripheral blood. Using immunoSEQ multiplex PCR, the repertoire was profiled, and TCRdb retains in-frame clones only, with some absent. Of 85,000 to 100,000 clones in the sample, 80% to 90% are singletons; the top ten hold about 2%. Sample: PBMCs, taken around atezolizumab (anti-PD-L1) treatment. These receptors all stem from a man between 60 and 75 years old with urothelial cancer.

Here the CDR3 DNA reads TGTGCCAGCACTACTCCGGACAGGGGGCATGGCTACACCTTC. Translated, it gives CASTTPDRGHGYTF. J is TRBJ1-2 and V is TRBV28; 11 bases map to TRBD1. This CDR3 region has 14 residues. Trimming removed 7 bases from V and 6 bases from J; junction bases left unmatched: 7. CDR1 and CDR2 from the germline V gene are MDHEN and SYDVKM.

The genes are TRBV9 and TRBJ1-1, with D unresolved. The germline V and J ends were trimmed by 0 bases and 2 bases, with 5 bases remaining between them. The germline V gene has CDR1 SGDLS and CDR2 YYNGEE. This CDR3 comprises 13 residues. The CDR3 here is CASSVAINTEAFF. CDR3 coding DNA: TGTGCCAGCAGCGTAGCTATAAACACTGAAGCTTTCTTT.

V usage is TRBV10-1 and J usage is TRBJ1-1, with D unresolved. CDR3 length: 16 residues. Trimming removed 3 bases from V and 0 bases from J, with 14 bases in between. Germline CDR1 and CDR2: WNHNN and SYGVQD (reference sequence). The CDR3 nucleotides read TGCGCCAGCAGTGATCAGGCCGTTGAAATGAACACTGAAGCTTTCTTT. Translation: CASSDQAVEMNTEAFF.

This chain joins TRBV6-1 and TRBJ1-4; 7 bases are shared with TRBD1. V trimming: 6 bases; J trimming: 7 bases; junction bases outside the gene matches: 11. CDR3 length equals 15 residues. Germline-derived CDR1 and CDR2 are MNHNS and SASEGT. CDR3 nucleotides: TGTGCCAGCAGAGAGTTGACAGGGAGTGGTGAAAAACTGTTTTTT. Translated: CASRELTGSGEKLFF.

This rearrangement joins TRBV28 to TRBJ2-3; 10 bases are a match to TRBD1. The ends lost 3 bases at V and 1 base at J; junction bases unmatched: 4. This CDR3 region has 16 residues. Germline-derived CDR1 and CDR2 are MDHEN and SYDVKM. The CDR3 sequence is CASSFLGTGGTDTQYF. CDR3 nucleotides: TGTGCCAGCAGTTTCCTTGGGACAGGGGGCACAGATACGCAGTATTTT.

This clone was picked up a small number of times. V is TRBV6-1 and J is TRBJ1-2, with 7 bases that match TRBD1. The CDR3 runs 14 residues. The germline V gene encodes CDR1 MNHNS and CDR2 SASEGT. V shed 4 bases, J shed 5 bases, and the junction held 7 bases outside the gene matches. CDR3 DNA: TGTGCCAGCAGTGCTGTCAGGACAGGTTATGGCTACACCTTC. Protein sequence: CASSAVRTGYGYTF.

V gene TRBV7-2 combines with J gene TRBJ2-2; D is perhaps TRBD1 (5 bases). Germline CDR1 is SGHTA and CDR2 is FQGNSA. CDR3 size: 15 residues. The V end lost 2 bases, the J end lost 3 bases, and 10 bases lay between the germline ends. The CDR3 coding sequence is TGTGCCAGCAGCTTATGGGGCAGCTACACCGGGGAGCTGTTTTTT. It specifies CASSLWGSYTGELFF.

The gene calls are TRBV2 and TRBJ2-5; tentatively, D is TRBD2 (5 bases). The V gene's germline CDR1 is SNHLY and CDR2 FYNNEI. The CDR3 extends over 13 amino acids. Between the trimmed V and J ends, which lost 11 bases and 1 base, there was a span of 14 bases. CDR3 in amino acids: CAETKGAQETQYF. In DNA, the CDR3 is TGTGCCGAAACCAAGGGAGCCCAAGAGACCCAGTACTTC.

The chain carries TRBV4-2 and TRBJ2-7; D gene ambiguous. V was shortened by 0 bases and J by 10 bases, with 16 bases between the two germline ends. CDR3 size: 14 residues. Germline lookup yields CDR1 LGHNA and CDR2 YNFKEQ. The CDR3 region has the DNA TGTGCCAGCAGCCAAGAGCGAACTACCCGAGGACAGTACTTC. Amino acid sequence: CASSQERTTRGQYF.

The chain combines TRBV4-2 with TRBJ1-1; TRBD1 matches 8 bases. The CDR3 sequence is 18 residues long. With 0 bases clipped from V and 0 bases from J, the junction kept 9 bases outside the gene matches. Germline V lookup: CDR1 LGHNA, CDR2 YNFKEQ. CDR3: CASSQDGGQATVNTEAFF. The CDR3 nucleotides are TGTGCCAGCAGCCAAGATGGGGGACAGGCTACAGTGAACACTGAAGCTTTCTTT.

The CDR3 reads CASAGGIGNEKLFF. The CDR3 region has the DNA TGTGCCAGCGCGGGGGGTATCGGTAATGAAAAACTGTTTTTT. The V gene is TRBV28, the J gene TRBJ1-4, with a tentative D call TRBD1 (5 bases). Trimming cost V 8 bases and J 4 bases, with 14 bases left between them. This CDR3 spans 14 amino acids. The germline V gene has CDR1 MDHEN and CDR2 SYDVKM. Full variable domain (remainder filled in from reference TRBV28 and TRBJ1-4): DVKVTQSSRYLVKRTGEKVFLECVQDMDHENMFWYRQDPGLGLRLIYFSYDVKMKEKGDIPEGYSVSREKKERFSLILESASTNQTSMYLCASAGGIGNEKLFFGSGTQLSVL.

V gene TRBV10-3 combines with J gene TRBJ2-7; 9 bases agree with TRBD2. V lost 0 bases to trimming and J lost 2 bases; unmatched junction nucleotides: 8. This CDR3 is 17 amino acids long. The germline gives CDR1 ENHRY, CDR2 SYGVKD. The CDR3 nucleotides are TGTGCCATCAGTGAGTCGGATGGGCGACTAGCGGCCTACGAGCAGTACTTC. It yields the protein CAISESDGRLAAYEQYF.

This chain joins TRBV11-1 and TRBJ1-6, with a possible D match to TRBD1 (6 bases). Germline V gives CDR1 SGHAT, CDR2 FQDESV (reference sequence). Between the trimmed V and J ends, which lost 4 bases and 8 bases, there was a span of 12 bases. The CDR3 extends over 14 amino acids. Written as DNA, the CDR3 is TGTGCCAGCAGCTCTGACAGGTTGGATTCACCCCTCCACTTT. This encodes CASSSDRLDSPLHF.

The rearrangement links TRBV27 to TRBJ2-7, with 11 bases matching TRBD2. CDR1 is MNHEY and CDR2 is SMNVEV in the germline V gene (reference sequence). CDR3 size: 15 residues. With V trimmed by 3 bases and J by 6 bases, 7 bases remained unmatched. Here the CDR3 DNA reads TGTGCCAGCAGTTTCCTACTAGCGGGAGAAAGCGAGCAGTACTTC. It translates to CASSFLLAGESEQYF.

The chain links TRBV6-1 to TRBJ2-7; 9 bases match TRBD1. This CDR3 is built from 13 residues. The junction had 6 bases not matched to a gene; V was cut back by 9 bases and J by 3 bases. The germline CDR1 and CDR2 sequences are MNHNS and SASEGT. The CDR3 sequence is CARGGDRDYEQYF. The CDR3 region has the DNA TGTGCCAGGGGGGGGGACAGGGACTACGAGCAGTACTTC.

This rearrangement joins TRBV7-8 to TRBJ1-1, with a weak D call TRBD1 (6 bases). Germline V lookup: CDR1 SGHVS, CDR2 FQNEAQ. The CDR3 has 16 residues. Trimming cost V 5 bases and J 5 bases, with 21 bases left between them. The CDR3 region is CASSGPGGAWGTEAFF. The CDR3 coding sequence is TGTGCCAGCAGCGGCCCGGGGGGGGCCTGGGGGACTGAAGCTTTCTTT.

The chain links TRBV5-1 to TRBJ1-2, with D perhaps matching TRBD1 (5 bases). Germline-derived CDR1 and CDR2 are SGHRS and YFSETQ. The CDR3 covers 12 residues. V was shortened by 4 bases and J by 8 bases, with 12 bases between the two germline ends. This CDR3 reads CASSSGGTGYTF. As DNA, the CDR3 is TGCGCCAGCAGCAGTGGCGGGACCGGCTACACCTTC.

The chain employs TRBV19 and TRBJ1-5; D uncertain. Germline loops: CDR1 LNHDA, CDR2 SQIVND (reference sequence). This CDR3 region has 11 residues. The V and J ends lost 7 bases and 15 bases respectively, with 16 bases between them. The CDR3 DNA follows: TGTGCCAGTATGGCAGATTTTATATTGCATTTT. It encodes CASMADFILHF.